Each of the 20 T cell receptor beta chains below was sequenced from the same sample in a study of cytomegalovirus exposure and HLA in healthy donors. A multiplex PCR was run with 60 Vbeta primers and 13 Jbeta primers. The protocol was immunoSEQ multiplex PCR, while the TCRdb copy is restricted to in-frame clones and leaves out a portion. In the table there are 150,000 to 200,000 clones, 70% to 90% of which are singletons. Source material: PBMCs. Receptors originate from a girl aged 10-17 years in good health and CMV-seropositive.

The CDR3 loop is CASSMTDISGNTIYF. The DNA of the CDR3 is TGTGCCAGTAGTATGACCGACATCTCTGGAAACACCATATATTTT. V gene TRBV19 combines with J gene TRBJ1-3; D not certain. The germline CDR1 and CDR2 sequences are LNHDA and SQIVND (reference sequence). The V gene lost 3 bases and the J gene lost 0 bases, with 9 bases spanning the gap. The CDR3 is 15 residues long.

This clone is a singleton in its sample. This chain uses TRBV2 with TRBJ2-1, with 10 bases that match TRBD1. The germline gives CDR1 SNHLY, CDR2 FYNNEI. Unmatched junction bases numbered 4, after V lost 6 bases and J lost 2 bases. The CDR3 is made up of 15 amino acids. The CDR3 sequence is CASRRDRGTYNEQFF. The CDR3, as DNA: TGTGCCAGCAGGAGGGACAGGGGCACCTACAATGAGCAGTTCTTC.

The chain is built from TRBV19 and TRBJ2-7, with 7 bases that match TRBD1. The CDR3 runs to 14 residues. Germline values: CDR1 LNHDA, CDR2 SQIVND (reference sequence). J lost 3 bases, V lost 3 bases, and 5 bases had no gene match. The DNA for the CDR3 is TGTGCCAGTAGTATTGGGGACAGAGGCTACGAGCAGTACTTC. Protein: CASSIGDRGYEQYF.

This clone was counted ten times or more. The chain has TRBV6-5 and TRBJ2-7; 11 bases agree with TRBD2. Trimming at V came to 0 bases and at J to 5 bases, leaving 6 bases not matched to a gene. The CDR3 has 16 residues. CDR1 MNHEY and CDR2 SVGAGI come from the germline V gene. The CDR3 reads CASSYSWLAGGDEQYF. Here the CDR3 DNA reads TGTGCCAGCAGTTACTCCTGGCTAGCGGGGGGAGACGAGCAGTACTTC.

V usage is TRBV19 and J usage is TRBJ2-7; maybe TRBD2 (6 bases). The CDR3 is made up of 15 amino acids. Looked up from germline, CDR1 is LNHDA and CDR2 is SQIVND (reference sequence). Trimming removed 5 bases from V and 1 base from J, with 15 bases in between. The CDR3 bases are TGTGCCAGTAGTGCATTTCCCGGGACTTCCTACGAGCAGTACTTC. Its protein product is CASSAFPGTSYEQYF.

The V call is TRBV7-7, the J call TRBJ2-1; 9 bases agree with TRBD2. V was clipped by 3 bases and J by 3 bases; unmatched bases: 9. Germline values: CDR1 SSHAT, CDR2 FNYEAQ (reference sequence). The CDR3 covers 17 residues. DNA of the CDR3: TGTGCCAGCAGCTTTCCTAAAGCGGGGGGAGGCTACAATGAGCAGTTCTTC. Amino acids: CASSFPKAGGGYNEQFF.

This chain uses TRBV5-8 with TRBJ2-3, with D maybe TRBD1 (6 bases). The CDR3 is made up of 11 amino acids. In germline, CDR1 is SGHTS, CDR2 YDEGEE. Trimming took 10 bases from V and 6 from J, leaving 12 bases between them. The CDR3, as DNA: TGTGCCGCGCTGCAGGGGGATACGCAGTATTTT. Translating it yields CAALQGDTQYF.

The chain couples TRBV2 to TRBJ2-3, with TRBD2 matching 7 bases. The CDR3 is 14 residues long. The ends lost 4 bases at V and 4 bases at J; junction bases unmatched: 5. Per germline, CDR1 SNHLY and CDR2 FYNNEI. The CDR3 DNA reads TGTGCCAGCAGTGTTACGGGGAGGGCAGATACGCAGTATTTT. Protein: CASSVTGRADTQYF.

The genes are TRBV6-1 and TRBJ2-3; possibly TRBD1 for D (5 bases). V lost 4 bases to trimming and J lost 2 bases, with 7 bases between them. CDR1 is MNHNS and CDR2 is SASEGT in the germline V gene. This CDR3 comprises 13 residues. The CDR3 spells CASSGQNTDTQYF. Here the CDR3 DNA reads TGTGCCAGCAGTGGACAGAACACAGATACGCAGTATTTT.

This chain connects TRBV9 to TRBJ2-1, with a weak D call TRBD2 (5 bases). Trimming removed 4 bases at V and 7 bases at J, with 12 bases between. The CDR3 extends over 13 amino acids. Germline V lookup: CDR1 SGDLS, CDR2 YYNGEE. The CDR3 DNA follows: TGTGCCAGCAGCATAGGGAGTGGGAATGAGCAGTTCTTC. It translates to CASSIGSGNEQFF.

V gene TRBV6-5 combines with J gene TRBJ1-1; D is undetermined. The germline V gene has CDR1 MNHEY and CDR2 SVGAGI. The V and J ends lost 3 bases and 4 bases respectively, with 12 bases between them. This CDR3 is 14 amino acids long. CDR3 DNA: TGTGCCAGCAGTTATTTCAAAAGGAGCACTGAAGCTTTCTTT. Protein sequence: CASSYFKRSTEAFF.

The genes are TRBV2 and TRBJ1-2; 8 bases align to TRBD1. This CDR3 contains 15 residues. V lost 8 bases, J lost 0 bases, and 8 bases stayed unmatched. The germline gives CDR1 SNHLY, CDR2 FYNNEI. The CDR3 region is CASVGTGSPNYGYTF. Here the CDR3 DNA reads TGTGCCAGCGTTGGGACAGGCTCCCCTAACTATGGCTACACCTTC.

This sequence joins TRBV6-5 and TRBJ1-6; tentatively, D is TRBD1 (6 bases). The CDR3 is 14 residues long. Germline V gene sequence: CDR1 MNHEY, CDR2 SVGAGI. V gave up 5 bases and J gave up 9 bases, with 14 bases separating them. CDR3 residues: CASSPQTGGSPLHF. The DNA of the CDR3 is TGTGCCAGCAGTCCCCAGACAGGAGGTTCACCCCTCCACTTT.

The chain employs TRBV15 and TRBJ2-7; 9 nucleotides line up with TRBD1. This CDR3 has 15 residues. J was trimmed by 5 bases and V by 4 bases; bases with no gene match: 9. Germline-derived CDR1 and CDR2 are LNHNV and YYDKDF (reference sequence). The CDR3 region is CATSTGQGFFHEQYF. DNA for the CDR3: TGTGCCACCAGCACAGGACAGGGGTTTTTCCACGAGCAGTACTTC.

The chain joins TRBV7-9 to TRBJ2-7; 10 nucleotides match TRBD2. Germline-derived CDR1 and CDR2 are SEHNR and FQNEAQ (reference sequence). The CDR3 length is 15 residues. V trimming: 6 bases; J trimming: 1 base; junction bases outside the gene matches: 6. The CDR3 region is CASSDRTSGSYEQYF. The CDR3 coding sequence is TGTGCCAGCAGTGACCGGACTAGCGGATCCTACGAGCAGTACTTC.

V usage is TRBV7-9 and J usage is TRBJ2-3, with TRBD1 matching over 10 bases. The CDR3 covers 16 residues. Losses at the gene ends were 4 bases for V and 4 bases for J; bases not matched to a gene: 8. From germline, CDR1 is SEHNR and CDR2 FQNEAQ (reference sequence). The CDR3 protein is CASSWPTGGVADTQYF. CDR3 sequence (DNA): TGTGCCAGCAGCTGGCCGACAGGGGGCGTCGCAGATACGCAGTATTTT. Variable domain in full (rest from reference TRBV7-9 and TRBJ2-3): DTGVSQNPRHKITKRGQNVTFRCDPISEHNRLYWYRQTLGQGPEFLTYFQNEAQLEKSRLLSDRFSAERPKGSFSTLEIQRTEQGDSAMYLCASSWPTGGVADTQYFGPGTRLTVL.

This clone was observed a few times. The rearrangement joins TRBV11-2 to TRBJ2-7, with TRBD1 identical over 10 bases. J was trimmed by 6 bases and V by 2 bases; bases with no gene match: 4. This CDR3 comprises 14 residues. CDR1 and CDR2 (germline): SGHAT, FQNNGV. The CDR3 DNA sequence: TGTGCCAGCAGCTTAAGACAGGGGGCGACCGAGCAGTACTTC. Translated: CASSLRQGATEQYF. The whole variable domain, remainder taken from reference TRBV11-2 and TRBJ2-7, is EAGVAQSPRYKIIEKRQSVAFWCNPISGHATLYWYQQILGQGPKLLIQFQNNGVVDDSQLPKDRFSAERLKGVDSTLKIQPAKLEDSAVYLCASSLRQGATEQYFGPGTRLTVT.

The V gene is TRBV7-2, the J gene TRBJ2-7, with D possibly TRBD2 on 6 matching bases. The CDR3 runs to 13 residues. Germline lookup yields CDR1 SGHTA and CDR2 FQGNSA. The V end was cut by 1 base, the J end by 3 bases, with 7 bases between. The CDR3 region is CASSLGTIYEQYF. CDR3 sequence (DNA): TGTGCCAGCAGCTTAGGGACTATCTACGAGCAGTACTTC.

The CDR3 loop is CASSARTSGQETQYF. For the CDR3, the DNA is TGTGCCAGCAGCGCCCGGACTAGCGGACAAGAGACCCAGTACTTC. V usage is TRBV7-2 and J usage is TRBJ2-5; 10 bases map to TRBD2. V shed 5 bases and J 2 bases; nucleotides not matched to a gene: 5. The CDR3 has 15 residues. The germline CDR1 and CDR2 sequences are SGHTA and FQGNSA.

The chain carries TRBV5-1 and TRBJ2-1; 9 bases are a match to TRBD2. The CDR3 totals 14 residues. V was pared by 5 bases and J by 9 bases, with 9 bases of the junction left unmatched. Germline lookup yields CDR1 SGHRS and CDR2 YFSETQ. In DNA, the CDR3 is TGCGCCAGCAGTTATGGCGGGGGGGCTAGTGAGCAGTTCTTC. As protein: CASSYGGGASEQFF.